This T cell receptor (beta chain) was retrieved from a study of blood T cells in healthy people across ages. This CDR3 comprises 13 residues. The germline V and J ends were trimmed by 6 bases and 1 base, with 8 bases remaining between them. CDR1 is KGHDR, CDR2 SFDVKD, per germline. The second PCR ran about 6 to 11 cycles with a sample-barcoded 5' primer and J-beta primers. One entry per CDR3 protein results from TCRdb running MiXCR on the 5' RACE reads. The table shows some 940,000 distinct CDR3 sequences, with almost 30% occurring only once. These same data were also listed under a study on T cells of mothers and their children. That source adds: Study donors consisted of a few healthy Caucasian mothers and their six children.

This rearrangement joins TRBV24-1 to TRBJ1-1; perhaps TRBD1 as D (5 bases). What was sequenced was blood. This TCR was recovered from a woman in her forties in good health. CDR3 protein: CATSWGSNTEAFF. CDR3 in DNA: TGTGCCACCAGTTGGGGGTCGAACACTGAAGCTTTCTTT.